This T cell receptor (beta chain) was profiled in a study of T-cell reconstitution after alpha-beta-depleted transplantation in children. Between the trimmed V and J ends, which lost 5 bases and 10 bases, there was a span of 18 bases. Looked up from germline, CDR1 is SEHNR and CDR2 is FQNEAQ (reference sequence). CDR3 size: 14 residues. Unique molecular identifiers tagged the TCRbeta library. A single record per CDR3 protein comes from TCRdb applying MiXCR to the PCR reads. The sample carries around 680,000 distinct CDR3 sequences, approximately 16% recorded once. The sequence was collected from a human donor who donated a stem cell graft to a child with acute myeloid leukemia. Sequenced here: PBMCs from the stem cell graft donor, sampled from the stem cell graft. V and J are TRBV7-9 and TRBJ2-1, with D possibly matching TRBD1 (6 bases). CDR3 sequence reads: CASSLTGTPGEQFF. The DNA of the CDR3 is TGTGCCAGCAGCCTTACCGGGACACCGGGAGAGCAGTTCTTC.